A single sample gave rise to the 5 T cell receptor beta chains below, sequenced in a study of shared clonotypes between healthy human individuals. Sequencing was performed with immunoSEQ multiplex PCR; in TCRdb, only in-frame clones are kept and a portion is missing. The sample records millions of clones, just over 90% being singletons. Sample: naive CD4+ T cells from PBMCs. Subset meaning: CD45RA+ positively selected. Every receptor here comes from a man between 18 and 29 years old in good health. Some clones in this sample may be carry-over from other donors' samples.

The chain has TRBV5-6 and TRBJ2-5, with 7 bases identical to TRBD2. The J call may be in error: the DNA end matches TRBJ2-7 better. The germline V gene has CDR1 SGHDT and CDR2 YYEEEE. There are 14 residues in the CDR3. This chain's CDR3 is CASSLRGREYEQYF. CDR3 nucleotides: TGTGCCAGCAGCTTACGAGGGAGGGAGTACGAGCAGTACTTC.

This rearrangement joins TRBV6-5 to TRBJ1-6; 7 bases map to TRBD1. Germline V lookup: CDR1 MNHEY, CDR2 SVGAGI. This CDR3 region has 14 residues. V shed 4 bases and J 14 bases; nucleotides not matched to a gene: 11. The CDR3: CASSFKPGQHSLHF. The CDR3 region has the DNA TGTGCCAGCAGTTTCAAACCGGGACAGCATTCCCTCCACTTT.

Of note for this clone: In the same sample, other DNA sequences code for this CDR3. This chain links TRBV28 with TRBJ1-3; no clear D. The germline V gene has CDR1 MDHEN and CDR2 SYDVKM. Trimming took 3 bases from V and 1 from J, leaving 4 bases between them. This CDR3 contains 13 residues. The CDR3 sequence is CASSLSSGNTIYF. The CDR3 DNA reads as TGTGCCAGCAGTTTGAGTTCTGGAAACACCATATATTTT. The full variable domain, with the rest looked up from reference TRBV28 and TRBJ1-3, is DVKVTQSSRYLVKRTGEKVFLECVQDMDHENMFWYRQDPGLGLRLIYFSYDVKMKEKGDIPEGYSVSREKKERFSLILESASTNQTSMYLCASSLSSGNTIYFGEGSWLTVV.

The gene calls are TRBV7-9 and TRBJ2-7; 9 bases are a match to TRBD2. This CDR3 comprises 18 residues. From germline, CDR1 is SEHNR and CDR2 FQNEAQ (reference sequence). Trimming at V came to 2 bases and at J to 0 bases, leaving 11 bases not matched to a gene. The chain's CDR3 is CASSLILAGDLSSYEQYF. CDR3 in DNA: TGTGCCAGCAGCTTAATATTAGCGGGAGACCTAAGCTCCTACGAGCAGTACTTC.

The gene calls are TRBV4-1 and TRBJ2-3; no clear D. The CDR3 runs to 12 residues. Trimming cost V 6 bases and J 4 bases, with 8 bases left between them. The germline V gene encodes CDR1 MGHRA and CDR2 YSYEKL. The CDR3 region has the DNA TGCGCCAGCAGTTACTATTCAGATACGCAGTATTTT. Protein sequence: CASSYYSDTQYF.